One and the same sample provided the 22 T cell receptor beta chains below, sequenced in a study of post-analysis software for immune sequencing data. Their antigens are not known. Built from TCR beta cDNA, the libraries had unique molecular identifiers in them. TCRdb re-called the PCR reads through MiXCR, storing one row per CDR3 protein. Seen here are about 170,000 distinct CDR3 sequences, about 30% observed once, and the top ten hold over 1.2%. Study results and caveats: With TRBV5-6, TRBV5-1 and TRBV20-1 included, about five TRBV segments were more frequent in patients than in controls.

Sequenced: blood. The receptors come from a girl aged 5-17 years with multiple sclerosis.

The chain carries TRBV6-2 or TRBV6-3 and TRBJ1-2, with a possible D match to TRBD1 (6 bases). V was clipped by 6 bases and J by 4 bases, with 15 bases between them. The CDR3 loop spans 14 amino acids. Germline CDR1 reads MNHEY; CDR2 reads SVGEGT. The CDR3, as DNA: TGTGCCAGCAGGAACAGGGAAAAAGTCTATGGCTACACCTTC. Its protein product is CASRNREKVYGYTF.

The chain couples TRBV7-6 to TRBJ2-3, with D possibly matching TRBD2 (5 bases). Trimming removed 5 bases at V and 6 bases at J, with 15 bases between. The length of the CDR3 is 14 residues. The germline V gene encodes CDR1 SGHVS and CDR2 FNYEAQ. The CDR3 loop reads CASSAKGASDTQYF. The CDR3 region has the DNA TGTGCCAGCAGCGCCAAGGGAGCTTCGGATACGCAGTATTTT. Using reference TRBV7-6 and TRBJ2-3 for the parts outside the CDR3, the full variable domain is GAGVSQSPRYKVTKRGQDVALRCDPISGHVSLYWYRQALGQGPEFLTYFNYEAQQDKSGLPNDRFSAERPEGSISTLTIQRTEQRDSAMYRCASSAKGASDTQYFGPGTRLTVL.

This clonotype was seen repeatedly, ten times or more. The chain combines TRBV7-6 with TRBJ2-7, with D maybe TRBD1 (5 bases). CDR1 is SGHVS, CDR2 FNYEAQ, per germline. Trimming stripped 5 bases from V and 2 bases from J, with 13 bases between. This CDR3 spans 14 amino acids. The CDR3 spells CASSPSGQPYEQYF. CDR3 sequence (DNA): TGTGCCAGCAGCCCCAGTGGACAACCCTACGAGCAGTACTTC. Full variable domain (missing parts from reference TRBV7-6 and TRBJ2-7): GAGVSQSPRYKVTKRGQDVALRCDPISGHVSLYWYRQALGQGPEFLTYFNYEAQQDKSGLPNDRFSAERPEGSISTLTIQRTEQRDSAMYRCASSPSGQPYEQYFGPGTRLTVT.

This clonotype showed up many times. The chain is built from TRBV29-1 and TRBJ2-3, with D unresolved. Trimming stripped 6 bases from V and 2 bases from J, with 12 bases between. The CDR3 covers 13 residues. The germline CDR1 and CDR2 sequences are SQVTM and ANQGSEA. As DNA, the CDR3 is TGCAGCGTCGTACTGGGCTCCACAGATACGCAGTATTTT. It codes for CSVVLGSTDTQYF.

The chain links TRBV20-1 to TRBJ2-3, with 7 bases identical to TRBD2. Germline V gives CDR1 DFQATT, CDR2 SNEGSKA (reference sequence). V lost 6 bases, J lost 2 bases, and 14 bases stayed unmatched. This CDR3 is built from 16 residues. The CDR3: CSAPPRRERTTDTQYF. In DNA, the CDR3 is TGCAGTGCCCCCCCCCGGCGGGAGCGGACCACAGATACGCAGTATTTT.

This clonotype was seen ten or more times. CDR3 in DNA: TGTGCCAGCAGCCTGTGGCGGGAGCGCACAGATACGCAGTATTTT. This gives the protein CASSLWRERTDTQYF. The chain employs TRBV7-9 and TRBJ2-3; 7 bases map to TRBD2. This CDR3 has 15 amino acids. The germline V gene has CDR1 SEHNR and CDR2 FQNEAQ (reference sequence). V was clipped by 5 bases and J by 1 base; unmatched bases: 6. Together with reference TRBV7-9 and TRBJ2-3, the CDR3 gives the full variable domain: DTGVSQNPRHKITKRGQNVTFRCDPISEHNRLYWYRQTLGQGPEFLTYFQNEAQLEKSRLLSDRFSAERPKGSFSTLEIQRTEQGDSAMYLCASSLWRERTDTQYFGPGTRLTVL.

This clonotype was counted only a few times. It may be a read error: a sequence one base away is much more abundant. The rearrangement joins TRBV11-1 to TRBJ2-7, with 8 bases that match TRBD2. Per germline, CDR1 SGHAT and CDR2 FQDESV (reference sequence). The CDR3 sequence is 14 residues long. The V and J ends lost 4 bases and 3 bases, in that order; junction bases with no gene match: 5. CDR3 DNA: TGTGCCAGCAGCTCGCGGGGGGCTCGCTACGAGCAGTACTTC. Translated: CASSSRGARYEQYF.

The sample holds one count of this clonotype. The chain recombines TRBV9 with TRBJ2-1; 7 bases align to TRBD2. V gave up 0 bases and J gave up 0 bases; unmatched junction bases: 9. The CDR3 totals 18 residues. Germline V CDR1 and CDR2: SGDLS, YYNGEE. The CDR3 nucleotides read TGTGCCAGCAGCGTAGGTCCTAGCGGACATAGCTCCTACAATGAGCAGTTCTTC. Protein: CASSVGPSGHSSYNEQFF.

In its sample, this clonotype was seen many times. The CDR3 coding sequence is TGCAGTGCTAGAGCCGGGGACGATACGCAGTATTTT. Protein: CSARAGDDTQYF. The chain recombines TRBV20-1 with TRBJ2-3; tentatively, D is TRBD1 or TRBD2 (5 bases each). Trimming left V 1 base short and J 6 bases short, with 8 bases between. Germline CDR1 reads DFQATT; CDR2 reads SNEGSKA (reference sequence). This CDR3 has 12 amino acids.

V gene TRBV6-5 combines with J gene TRBJ2-1; TRBD2 matches at 12 bases. The V gene's germline CDR1 is MNHEY and CDR2 SVGAGI. This CDR3 comprises 15 residues. J gave up 5 bases and V 6 bases, and 5 bases lay outside the gene matches. CDR3 DNA sequence: TGTGCCAGCAGGGGGCTAGCGGGAGGGAACAATGAGCAGTTCTTC. Translation gives CASRGLAGGNNEQFF.

This clonotype was counted at least ten times. This chain connects TRBV12-3 or TRBV12-4 to TRBJ2-7; D possibly uses TRBD1 or TRBD2 (5 bases each). V gave up 8 bases and J gave up 4 bases, with 9 bases separating them. The CDR3 has 11 amino acids. The CDR3 loop is CASGTTYEQYF. CDR3 nucleotide sequence: TGTGCCAGCGGGACCACGTACGAGCAGTACTTC.

As DNA, the CDR3 is TGTGCCATCACGGGGATAGGGCCCTATGGCTACACCTTC. Its translation: CAITGIGPYGYTF. This chain connects TRBV2 to TRBJ1-2; D gene unclear. CDR3 length equals 13 residues. The V gene lost 10 bases and the J gene lost 4 bases, with 16 bases spanning the gap. Germline V gene data show CDR1 as SNHLY and CDR2 as FYNNEI.

The chain employs TRBV20-1 and TRBJ2-7; 7 bases agree with TRBD2. In germline, CDR1 is DFQATT, CDR2 SNEGSKA (reference sequence). J gave up 7 bases and V 7 bases, and 13 bases lay outside the gene matches. The CDR3 is 13 amino acids. The CDR3 nucleotides read TGCAGTGTCAGCGGGGCGGGAGCGGGGGAGCAGTACTTC. Translation gives CSVSGAGAGEQYF.

This clonotype was seen at least ten times. V and J are TRBV10-3 and TRBJ2-1, with D hard to call. There are 14 residues in the CDR3. Germline CDR1 reads ENHRY; CDR2 reads SYGVKD. V lost 8 bases, J lost 0 bases, and 11 bases lay in between. This CDR3 reads CAISESSSYNEQFF. In DNA form, the CDR3 reads TGTGCCATCTCCGAGTCTAGCTCCTACAATGAGCAGTTCTTC.

The chain recombines TRBV4-1 with TRBJ2-3, with a weak D call TRBD1 (5 bases). V gave up 3 bases and J gave up 6 bases, with 22 bases separating them. CDR1 is MGHRA, CDR2 YSYEKL, per germline. The CDR3 is 17 amino acids. The CDR3 region has the DNA TGCGCCAGCAGCCATCCGGGCCTTGGGGCCGTCGCGGATACGCAGTATTTT. It yields the protein CASSHPGLGAVADTQYF.

CDR3 bases: TGTGCCAGCAGCCACGGACTAGCGGACACAGATACGCAGTATTTT. Its translation is CASSHGLADTDTQYF. The V call is TRBV7-2, the J call TRBJ2-3; 10 nucleotides align to TRBD2. In germline, CDR1 is SGHTA, CDR2 FQGNSA. The CDR3 extends over 15 amino acids. With 5 bases clipped from V and 2 bases from J, the junction kept 4 bases outside the gene matches.

This clonotype showed up many times. This chain connects TRBV12-3 or TRBV12-4 to TRBJ1-2; 7 nucleotides align to TRBD1. V dropped 6 bases and J dropped 4; count of bases not matched to a gene: 11. This CDR3 contains 15 residues. Here the CDR3 reads CASSPGQAGGYGYTF. Here the CDR3 DNA reads TGTGCCAGCAGCCCCGGACAGGCAGGTGGCTATGGCTACACCTTC.

On this clonotype itself: A read error is possible here, since a much larger clone lies one base away. In DNA form, the CDR3 reads TGCGCCAGCAGCCTTCTCATTCGGACTAGCGGGGAACGCTACAATGAGCAGTTCTTC. This codes for CASSLLIRTSGERYNEQFF. The V gene is TRBV5-1, the J gene TRBJ2-1, with 12 bases that match TRBD2. Germline loops: CDR1 SGHRS, CDR2 YFSETQ. V lost 4 bases and J lost 3; bases outside the gene matches: 14. The CDR3 is made up of 19 amino acids. The variable domain in full, completed from reference TRBV5-1 and TRBJ2-1, reads KAGVTQTPRYLIKTRGQQVTLSCSPISGHRSVSWYQQTPGQGLQFLFEYFSETQRNKGNFPGRFSGRQFSNSRSEMNVSTLELGDSALYLCASSLLIRTSGERYNEQFFGPGTRLTVL.

This clonotype was detected many times. The V call is TRBV12-3 or TRBV12-4, the J call TRBJ2-3; D unresolved. Trimming shortened V by 0 bases and J by 1 base, and 8 bases separated the two germline ends. CDR3 length: 15 residues. The CDR3 loop is CASSLALAGTDTQYF. The CDR3 nucleotides are TGTGCCAGCAGTTTAGCGCTTGCGGGCACAGATACGCAGTATTTT.

There are many counts of this clonotype. J is TRBJ2-1 and V is TRBV2; 13 bases align to TRBD2. The trim removed 10 bases at V and 7 bases at J, leaving 7 bases unmatched. CDR3 size: 14 residues. Germline CDR1 and CDR2: SNHLY and FYNNEI. The CDR3 bases are TGTGCCATCGTGACTAGCGGGAGGCCGAATGAGCAGTTCTTC. This gives the protein CAIVTSGRPNEQFF.

Written as DNA, the CDR3 is TGCGCCAGCAGCTTGGTGGGGACTAGCGGGCCCTACAATGAGCAGTTCTTC. Translated, it gives CASSLVGTSGPYNEQFF. The chain couples TRBV5-1 to TRBJ2-1; 12 nucleotides agree with TRBD2. Germline V CDR1 and CDR2: SGHRS, YFSETQ. V shed 0 bases and J 2 bases; nucleotides not matched to a gene: 3. CDR3 length: 17 amino acids.

This clonotype showed up just a few times. This chain links TRBV12-3 or TRBV12-4 with TRBJ2-1; D may match TRBD1 or TRBD2 (5 bases each). Trimming cost V 1 base and J 6 bases, with 10 bases left between them. The CDR3 runs to 14 residues. The CDR3 nucleotides are TGTGCCAGCAGTTTAGGGGGACCTATCAATGAGCAGTTCTTC. It is translated as CASSLGGPINEQFF.